This TCR beta chain was observed in a study of T cell clonotyping in hematopoietic cell transplantation. Across the study: Recipients' pretransplant samples followed cytoreduction. Points from the study as a whole: At the given depth, recipient repertoires were over 95% de novo clonotypes. No sorting was done, leaving CD4 and CD8 contributions mixed.

Points on this clone: Antigen: not known.

The table came from immunoSEQ multiplex PCR; TCRdb's copy has only in-frame clones and leaves some out. The sample lists some 36,000 clones; 85% to 95% were seen once. Specified time point: recipient sample about 28 days before transplant, after cytoreduction. Recipients were bled about 28 days pretransplant and at posttransplant days 30, 100, 180. This receptor was identified in a man aged 40-50 years with chronic myeloid leukemia. Some clones in this sample may be carry-over from other donors' samples. This specimen was peripheral blood mononuclear cells, taken before stem cell transplant.

The DNA for the CDR3 is TGTGCCAGCAGTTTTAATGGAGGCGTCGGCAATCAGCCCCAGCATTTT. This sequence encodes CASSFNGGVGNQPQHF. The V call is TRBV27, the J call TRBJ1-5, with D hard to call. Trimming removed 3 bases at V and 2 bases at J, with 14 bases between. Germline V CDR1 and CDR2: MNHEY, SMNVEV (reference sequence). This CDR3 is built from 16 residues.